This T cell receptor beta chain was sequenced for a study of T cell responses to AZD1222 COVID-19 vaccine. Repertoires were generated with immunoSEQ multiplex PCR, while TCRdb's copy carries only in-frame clones and drops some. The table lists 140,000 to 150,000 clones, approximately 93% of them singletons. The J segment lost 2 bases and the V segment lost 1 base, leaving 5 bases of the junction unmatched. The CDR3 spans 17 residues. CDR1 and CDR2 (germline): MGHDK, SYGVNS. This TCR came from an adult in good health. The sample consisted of peripheral blood, taken on day 0 of AZD1222 vaccination. The gene calls are TRBV25-1 and TRBJ2-1; 10 bases map to TRBD2. CDR3 protein: CASSELRTSGTYNEQFF. The CDR3 region has the DNA TGTGCCAGCAGTGAATTAAGGACTAGCGGCACCTACAATGAGCAGTTCTTC.